A single T cell receptor beta chain is shown here with its context. These data are taken from a study of blood T cell repertoires in COVID-19. Study details: Spain, Italy and the United States supplied samples that represented acute and convalescent COVID-19.

The participants were between about 18 and 90 years old and came from 24 US areas. As originally analysed: It was from reference gene primer amplification that nucleated cell counts were estimated. The protocol was immunoSEQ multiplex PCR, while the TCRdb copy is restricted to in-frame clones and leaves out a portion. Clone size and the V and J calls come from that table; the DNA yielded D and trimming. This table has roughly 200,000 clones, 70% to 90% appearing once. The CDR3 length is 14 residues. Trimming pared 4 bases from V and 2 bases from J, leaving 11 bases between. CDR1 is LGHDT, CDR2 YNNKEL, per germline (reference sequence).

Sequencing was carried out using PBMCs or T cells enriched from blood (not recorded which). The sequence was collected from a woman in her 30s who had been exposed to COVID-19. This chain uses TRBV3-1 (or the pseudogene TRBV3-2) with TRBJ1-1, with D unclear. In nucleotides, the CDR3 is TGTGCCAGCAGCCCCCGGGAGGATAACACTGAAGCTTTCTTT. Its translation is CASSPREDNTEAFF.